Presented here are 27 T cell receptor beta chains from one specimen sequenced in a study of vaccination and CD4 T cells after COVID-19. These receptors' antigens are unknown. The treatment was: roughly 10-day PBMC culture with coronavirus spike peptide pools or control peptides (ViraFEST assay). The Oncomine TCR Beta short-read assay was applied to DNA of cultured CD4+ T cells. TCRdb fed the PCR reads into MiXCR, producing one record per CDR3 protein. The sample holds over 15,000 distinct CDR3 sequences, under 60% seen once. The sample here was CD4+ T cells from blood, cultured in vitro, taken after SARS-CoV-2 vaccination. The receptors here all came from a human donor who had recovered from COVID-19.

The gene calls are TRBV20-1 and TRBJ2-7; 9 bases line up with TRBD2. The trim removed 3 bases at V and 6 bases at J, leaving 9 bases unmatched. CDR1 is DFQATT, CDR2 SNEGSKA, per germline (reference sequence). The CDR3 is 14 residues long. The CDR3 DNA reads TGCAGTGCTAGGTTGGGTGGACTAGCGAGCGAGCAGTACTTC. It codes for CSARLGGLASEQYF.

This clonotype occurred a few times. V and J are TRBV15 and TRBJ1-5; 8 bases line up with TRBD1. V lost 5 bases, J lost 4 bases, and 7 bases stayed unmatched. Germline V gene sequence: CDR1 LNHNV, CDR2 YYDKDF (reference sequence). The CDR3 length is 15 residues. The CDR3 loop is CATSSYRGTNQPQHF. In DNA form, the CDR3 reads TGTGCCACCAGCTCTTACAGGGGGACTAATCAGCCCCAGCATTTT.

The chain carries TRBV7-9 and TRBJ2-2; maybe TRBD2 (6 bases). This CDR3 comprises 15 residues. Germline CDR1 reads SEHNR; CDR2 reads FQNEAQ (reference sequence). Trimming shortened V by 4 bases and J by 2 bases, and 11 bases separated the two germline ends. The CDR3 DNA reads TGTGCCAGCAGCTGGACTATGATCAACACCGGGGAGCTGTTTTTT. Translated: CASSWTMINTGELFF. Using reference TRBV7-9 and TRBJ2-2 for the parts outside the CDR3, the full variable domain is DTGVSQNPRHKITKRGQNVTFRCDPISEHNRLYWYRQTLGQGPEFLTYFQNEAQLEKSRLLSDRFSAERPKGSFSTLEIQRTEQGDSAMYLCASSWTMINTGELFFGEGSRLTVL.

The rearrangement joins TRBV19 to TRBJ2-7; D may correspond to TRBD1 or TRBD2 (5 bases each). V lost 5 bases and J lost 6, with 17 bases in between. The CDR3 runs 14 residues. CDR1 is LNHDA, CDR2 SQIVND, per germline (reference sequence). CDR3 in DNA: TGTGCCAGTAGTGTGGAACGAGGGGCTCGCGAGCAGTACTTC. Its translation is CASSVERGAREQYF. The variable domain in full, completed from reference TRBV19 and TRBJ2-7, reads DGGITQSPKYLFRKEGQNVTLSCEQNLNHDAMYWYRQDPGQGLRLIYYSQIVNDFQKGDIAEGYSVSREKKESFPLTVTSAQKNPTAFYLCASSVERGAREQYFGPGTRLTVT.

This clonotype occurred a few times. This chain uses TRBV7-9 with TRBJ1-2; 9 nucleotides align to TRBD1. This CDR3 has 14 amino acids. Germline V gives CDR1 SEHNR, CDR2 FQNEAQ (reference sequence). After removal of 5 bases from V and 4 bases from J, the junction contained 5 bases not matched to a gene. The CDR3 reads CASSEPGQGYGYTF. The CDR3 DNA reads TGTGCCAGCAGCGAACCGGGACAGGGCTATGGCTACACCTTC.

The V gene is TRBV20-1, the J gene TRBJ1-1; D is undetermined. The CDR3 totals 11 residues. V was cut by 5 bases and J by 2 bases, with 6 bases left in between. Germline V lookup: CDR1 DFQATT, CDR2 SNEGSKA (reference sequence). The CDR3 nucleotides read TGCAGTGCTCCGGTCAACACTGAAGCTTTCTTT. It specifies CSAPVNTEAFF.

The chain has TRBV6-2 or TRBV6-3 and TRBJ1-6; D remains unclear. Germline V gene sequence: CDR1 MNHEY, CDR2 SVGEGT. The CDR3 is made up of 11 amino acids. With 5 bases removed from V and 11 bases from J, the gap between germline ends came to 7 bases. The CDR3 region has the DNA TGTGCCAGCAGTACCCGGGCACCCCTCCACTTT. It translates to CASSTRAPLHF.

This clonotype was detected a few times. The V and J genes are TRBV6-1 and TRBJ1-2; 8 bases fit TRBD1. The CDR3 is 14 amino acids. Trimming removed 9 bases from V and 4 bases from J; junction bases left unmatched: 10. Germline CDR1 reads MNHNS; CDR2 reads SASEGT. The chain's CDR3 is CASARTGMGYGYTF. The CDR3 DNA reads TGTGCCAGTGCCCGGACAGGGATGGGCTATGGCTACACCTTC.

The rearrangement joins TRBV20-1 to TRBJ2-2; 9 nucleotides match TRBD1. CDR1 and CDR2 (germline): DFQATT, SNEGSKA (reference sequence). CDR3 length equals 15 residues. J lost 0 bases, V lost 6 bases, and 5 bases had no gene match. In nucleotides, the CDR3 is TGCAGTGCCCCCGACAGGGGGTCGAACACCGGGGAGCTGTTTTTT. Amino acid sequence: CSAPDRGSNTGELFF.

The V call is TRBV28, the J call TRBJ1-2; D is unresolved. The CDR3 runs to 13 residues. CDR1 MDHEN and CDR2 SYDVKM come from the germline V gene. Trimming cost V 3 bases and J 8 bases, with 13 bases left between them. This CDR3 is CASSFRTRLGYTF. CDR3 coding DNA: TGTGCCAGCAGTTTTAGGACCCGCCTGGGCTACACCTTC.

V is TRBV20-1 and J is TRBJ2-5; 7 bases agree with TRBD2. This CDR3 contains 15 residues. The V and J ends lost 7 bases and 5 bases, in that order; junction bases with no gene match: 16. CDR1 DFQATT and CDR2 SNEGSKA come from the germline V gene (reference sequence). CDR3: CSVSGSGRRGETQYF. The CDR3 DNA follows: TGCAGTGTATCGGGTAGCGGGCGCCGTGGGGAGACCCAGTACTTC.

This sequence joins TRBV5-1 and TRBJ2-3, with TRBD2 identical over 11 bases. Germline CDR1 reads SGHRS; CDR2 reads YFSETQ. There are 15 residues in the CDR3. Trimming removed 4 bases from V and 1 base from J; junction bases left unmatched: 2. CDR3 in DNA: TGCGCCAGCAGCGAGGGACTAGCGGGCACAGATACGCAGTATTTT. Amino acid sequence: CASSEGLAGTDTQYF.

The chain carries TRBV20-1 and TRBJ1-3; 11 bases agree with TRBD1. The V segment lost 6 bases and the J segment 6 bases; nucleotides outside the gene matches: 7. CDR3 length: 14 amino acids. Germline CDR1 and CDR2: DFQATT and SNEGSKA (reference sequence). The CDR3 bases are TGCAGTGCCAAAAGGACAGGGGGCGTAAACACCATATATTTT. Translated: CSAKRTGGVNTIYF.

The J gene is TRBJ2-3, the V gene TRBV7-2; unclear D gene. The CDR3 runs 14 residues. Germline CDR1 is SGHTA and CDR2 is FQGNSA. V shed 7 bases and J shed 6 bases, with 17 bases lying between them. In DNA form, the CDR3 reads TGTGCCAGCACCCCCGTAGGATTCGGGGATACGCAGTATTTT. Protein sequence: CASTPVGFGDTQYF. The whole variable domain, remainder taken from reference TRBV7-2 and TRBJ2-3, is GAGVSQSPSNKVTEKGKDVELRCDPISGHTALYWYRQSLGQGLEFLIYFQGNSAPDKSGLPSDRFSAERTGGSVSTLTIQRTQQEDSAVYLCASTPVGFGDTQYFGPGTRLTVL.

The rearrangement uses TRBV20-1 and TRBJ1-2, with D tentatively TRBD1 (5 bases). The V end was cut by 3 bases, the J end by 2 bases, with 13 bases between. This CDR3 region has 14 residues. Germline V gene data show CDR1 as DFQATT and CDR2 as SNEGSKA (reference sequence). The CDR3 bases are TGCAGTGCTAGTACAGGTTACTCAAACTATGGCTACACCTTC. It yields the protein CSASTGYSNYGYTF.

This rearrangement joins TRBV7-2 to TRBJ2-7; D is unclear. V gave up 0 bases and J gave up 2 bases, with 8 bases separating them. There are 14 residues in the CDR3. CDR1 SGHTA and CDR2 FQGNSA come from the germline V gene. The CDR3 region is CASSLATDAYEQYF. DNA for the CDR3: TGTGCCAGCAGCTTAGCAACGGACGCCTACGAGCAGTACTTC.

This rearrangement joins TRBV5-1 to TRBJ2-5; 7 bases agree with TRBD1. The CDR3 consists of 16 residues. V lost 4 bases, J lost 7 bases, and 16 bases stayed unmatched. Germline CDR1 SGHRS, CDR2 YFSETQ. CDR3 region: CASSERQGRRTMTQYF. The CDR3 nucleotides read TGCGCCAGCAGCGAGAGACAGGGAAGGAGAACTATGACCCAGTACTTC.

The chain carries TRBV6-1 and TRBJ1-1, with D perhaps matching TRBD1 (6 bases). This CDR3 is built from 12 residues. The V end was cut by 0 bases, the J end by 11 bases, with 10 bases between. Germline V gene sequence: CDR1 MNHNS, CDR2 SASEGT. The CDR3 region has the DNA TGTGCCAGCAGTGAAGCAGGGGGAACGGCTTTCTTT. Translating gives CASSEAGGTAFF.

The chain employs TRBV5-1 and TRBJ2-5, with D perhaps matching TRBD1 or TRBD2 (6 bases each). The CDR3 has 14 residues. V dropped 6 bases and J dropped 1 base, with 13 bases sitting between them. Per the germline V gene, CDR1 is SGHRS and CDR2 is YFSETQ. Here the CDR3 DNA reads TGCGCCAGCAACTTAGGAGGGGGCCAAGAGACCCAGTACTTC. This gives the protein CASNLGGGQETQYF.

Notes on this clonotype: The germline gene is not matched at one end of the junction; a read error may be the cause. This rearrangement joins TRBV3-1 to TRBJ1-1; maybe TRBD1 (5 bases). Germline values: CDR1 LGHDT, CDR2 YNNKEL (reference sequence). The CDR3 totals 11 residues. The CDR3 DNA sequence: TGTGCCAGCAGCCCAGGGACTGGAGCTTTCTTT. This encodes CASSPGTGAFF.

This chain uses TRBV5-4 with TRBJ1-2, with D unclear. The length of the CDR3 is 13 residues. Germline V CDR1 and CDR2: SGHNT, YYREEE (reference sequence). V was clipped by 0 bases and J by 8 bases, with 11 bases between them. The CDR3 DNA follows: TGTGCCAGCAGCTTGGTTGGGGAATCGGGCTACACCTTC. It specifies CASSLVGESGYTF.

This clonotype was observed a handful of times. The CDR3 reads CASSDSEYNEQFF. CDR3 sequence (DNA): TGTGCCAGCAGTGACTCAGAATACAATGAGCAGTTCTTC. V gene TRBV6-4 combines with J gene TRBJ2-1; D call uncertain. V shed 0 bases and J shed 4 bases, with 4 bases lying between them. The germline gives CDR1 MRHNA, CDR2 SNTAGT. The CDR3 has 13 amino acids.

The V call is TRBV6-5, the J call TRBJ2-7; D is uncertain. Germline V gene data show CDR1 as MNHEY and CDR2 as SVGAGI. V lost 0 bases and J lost 5, with 8 bases in between. The CDR3 has 13 residues. The CDR3 protein is CASSYSMRDEQYF. In nucleotides, the CDR3 is TGTGCCAGCAGTTACTCGATGCGTGACGAGCAGTACTTC.

The genes are TRBV5-4 and TRBJ2-1; perhaps TRBD1 as D (6 bases). Looked up from germline, CDR1 is SGHNT and CDR2 is YYREEE (reference sequence). The CDR3 spans 13 residues. The germline V and J ends were trimmed by 2 bases and 9 bases, with 12 bases remaining between them. This CDR3 reads CASSLQQGREQFF. The CDR3 DNA is TGTGCCAGCAGCTTACAACAGGGCCGTGAGCAGTTCTTC.

The chain has TRBV2 and TRBJ1-3; D is uncertain. Trimming took 7 bases from V and 2 from J, leaving 9 bases between them. Per germline, CDR1 SNHLY and CDR2 FYNNEI. The CDR3 length is 13 residues. The CDR3, as DNA: TGTGCCAGCATATTTGGAACTGGAAACACCATATATTTT. Protein: CASIFGTGNTIYF.

The chain carries TRBV19 and TRBJ1-1; D gene unclear. CDR3 length: 14 amino acids. V lost 7 bases to trimming and J lost 1 base, with 13 bases between them. CDR1 LNHDA and CDR2 SQIVND come from the germline V gene (reference sequence). The CDR3 is CASTKHRENTEAFF. The CDR3 coding sequence is TGTGCCAGTACCAAACATAGGGAGAACACTGAAGCTTTCTTT.

The chain joins TRBV6-1 to TRBJ1-2; TRBD1 might be the D (6 bases). This CDR3 contains 13 residues. Looked up from germline, CDR1 is MNHNS and CDR2 is SASEGT. The V end was cut by 6 bases, the J end by 2 bases, with 10 bases between. DNA for the CDR3: TGTGCCAGCAGGGACAGCGCCAACTATGGCTACACCTTC. This sequence encodes CASRDSANYGYTF.